The entry that follows covers one TCR beta chain sequence. The antigen is unknown. Sequenced by immunoSEQ multiplex PCR; TCRdb stores in-frame clones only, minus some. The sample has 190,000 or so clones, about four fifths seen once; the top ten hold around 2.8%. The CDR3 totals 14 residues. The germline V gene has CDR1 LNHDA and CDR2 SQIVND (reference sequence). The V gene end was trimmed by 6 bases and the J gene end by 5 bases; junction bases not matched to a gene: 6. The donors were members of the validation cohort, which comprised about 120 subjects and was separate from the first cohort of 600 to 850 subjects. These data come from a study of cytomegalovirus exposure and HLA in healthy donors. Study-wide points: It was approximately 150 TCR beta chains that were listed as cytomegalovirus-associated. For cytomegalovirus status, the classifier reportedly gave diagnoses with high specificity and sensitivity.

Source material: PBMCs. The origin of this receptor is a woman aged 18-29 years in good health and CMV-seropositive. The chain carries TRBV19 and TRBJ1-1, with 10 bases fitting TRBD1. CDR3 nucleotide sequence: TGTGCCAGTAGCGAGGACAGGGGGTGGACTGAAGCTTTCTTT. Protein product: CASSEDRGWTEAFF.